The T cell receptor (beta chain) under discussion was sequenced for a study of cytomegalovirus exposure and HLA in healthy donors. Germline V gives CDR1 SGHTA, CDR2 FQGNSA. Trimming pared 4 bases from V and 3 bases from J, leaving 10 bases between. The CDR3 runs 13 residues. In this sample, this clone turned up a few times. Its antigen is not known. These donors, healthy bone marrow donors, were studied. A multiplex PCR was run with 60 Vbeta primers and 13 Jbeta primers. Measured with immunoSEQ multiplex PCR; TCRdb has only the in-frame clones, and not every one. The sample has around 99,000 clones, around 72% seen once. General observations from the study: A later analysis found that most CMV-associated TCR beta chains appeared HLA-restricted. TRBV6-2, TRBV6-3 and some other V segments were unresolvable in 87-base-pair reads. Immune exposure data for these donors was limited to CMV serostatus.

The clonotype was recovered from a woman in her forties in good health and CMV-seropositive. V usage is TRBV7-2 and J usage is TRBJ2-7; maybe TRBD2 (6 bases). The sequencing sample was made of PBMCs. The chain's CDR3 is CASSSGRGYEQYF. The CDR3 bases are TGTGCCAGCAGCTCCGGGCGGGGCTACGAGCAGTACTTC.